The clone carrying this T cell receptor beta chain came up a few times. Trimming took 4 bases from V and 4 from J, leaving 11 bases between them. There are 13 residues in the CDR3. Germline V gene data show CDR1 as SGHRS and CDR2 as YFSETQ. The data stem from a study of T cells after yellow fever vaccination. A single record per CDR3 protein comes from TCRdb applying MiXCR to the 5' RACE reads. The sample lists around 530,000 distinct CDR3 sequences; less than 20% were seen once. The chain recombines TRBV5-1 with TRBJ2-5; D gene uncertain. The clonotype originates from a man aged 18-30 years who received the YFV17D yellow fever vaccine. Sequencing used PBMCs, obtained around 5 days after the first yellow fever vaccination. The CDR3 DNA reads as TGCGCCAGCAGCCCTACTGGCTTAGAGACCCAGTACTTC. It yields the protein CASSPTGLETQYF.